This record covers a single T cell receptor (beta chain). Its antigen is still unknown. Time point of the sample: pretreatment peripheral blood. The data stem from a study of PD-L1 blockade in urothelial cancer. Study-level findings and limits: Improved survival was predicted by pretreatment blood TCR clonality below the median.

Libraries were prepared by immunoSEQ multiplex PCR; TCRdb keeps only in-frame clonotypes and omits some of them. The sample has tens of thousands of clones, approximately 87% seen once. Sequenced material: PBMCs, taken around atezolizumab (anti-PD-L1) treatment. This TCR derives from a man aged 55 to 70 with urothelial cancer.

This CDR3 reads CASSPRRTPARNEQFF. CDR3 nucleotides: TGTGCCAGCAGCCCAAGACGGACTCCCGCTCGGAATGAGCAGTTCTTC. The V gene is TRBV11-2, the J gene TRBJ2-1; tentative D call: TRBD2 (5 bases). V lost 5 bases, J lost 7 bases, and 21 bases lay in between. CDR3 length: 16 amino acids. Germline loops: CDR1 SGHAT, CDR2 FQNNGV. The complete variable domain, with remaining parts taken from reference TRBV11-2 and TRBJ2-1, reads EAGVAQSPRYKIIEKRQSVAFWCNPISGHATLYWYQQILGQGPKLLIQFQNNGVVDDSQLPKDRFSAERLKGVDSTLKIQPAKLEDSAVYLCASSPRRTPARNEQFFGPGTRLTVL.